The next 18 T cell receptor beta chains were all read from a single sample in a study of OX40 agonist ivuxolimab in advanced cancers. The protocol was immunoSEQ multiplex PCR, while the TCRdb copy is restricted to in-frame clones and leaves out a portion. The sample has fewer than 80,000 clones, roughly 81% seen once. This sample comprised CD4+ or CD8+ T cells sorted from blood, obtained in a trial of the OX40 agonist ivuxolimab. The receptors come from an adult with an advanced solid tumor such as melanoma, head and neck, liver or kidney cancer.

Sample share makes this clone medium-sized. The gene calls are TRBV5-4 and TRBJ2-7; D not resolved. In germline, CDR1 is SGHNT, CDR2 YYREEE (reference sequence). Trimming cost V 2 bases and J 0 bases, with 9 bases left between them. The CDR3 spans 14 residues. CDR3 nucleotides: TGTGCCAGCAGCTTAGTGCCGACCTCCTACGAGCAGTACTTC. Translation: CASSLVPTSYEQYF.

This chain connects TRBV6-5 to TRBJ1-2, with D perhaps matching TRBD1 (6 bases). Germline V CDR1 and CDR2: MNHEY, SVGAGI. The CDR3 totals 14 residues. V was cut by 6 bases and J by 6 bases, with 17 bases left in between. CDR3 residues: CASRRGGSGDGYTF. In nucleotides, the CDR3 is TGTGCCAGCAGGCGAGGGGGTAGTGGGGATGGCTACACCTTC.

This sequence joins TRBV5-8 and TRBJ2-3; 7 positions agree with TRBD1. Germline V gene data show CDR1 as SGHTS and CDR2 as YDEGEE. The CDR3 sequence is 17 residues long. V shed 3 bases, J shed 6 bases, and the junction held 16 bases outside the gene matches. CDR3 sequence (DNA): TGTGCCAGCAGCTCTACAGACAGGGTAGGAGTGAGGGATACGCAGTATTTT. This translates into CASSSTDRVGVRDTQYF.

The chain combines TRBV5-4 with TRBJ1-2; perhaps TRBD1 as D (6 bases). V lost 4 bases and J 4 bases, leaving 14 bases between the germline ends. CDR1 is SGHNT and CDR2 is YYREEE in the germline V gene (reference sequence). There are 14 residues in the CDR3. CDR3 coding DNA: TGTGCCAGCAGCAGAACAGGGTCGGGCTATGGCTACACCTTC. Translated, it gives CASSRTGSGYGYTF.

V gene TRBV5-1 combines with J gene TRBJ1-3, with 9 bases that match TRBD1. Trimming at V came to 4 bases and at J to 0 bases, leaving 8 bases not matched to a gene. Germline values: CDR1 SGHRS, CDR2 YFSETQ. The CDR3 runs 17 residues. The CDR3 spells CASSQRTGATSGNTIYF. Here the CDR3 DNA reads TGCGCCAGCAGCCAACGGACAGGGGCCACCTCTGGAAACACCATATATTTT.

The chain uses TRBV6-5 and TRBJ1-5; 9 nucleotides agree with TRBD1. The junction had 3 bases not matched to a gene; V was cut back by 6 bases and J by 3 bases. The V gene's germline CDR1 is MNHEY and CDR2 SVGAGI. There are 14 residues in the CDR3. The CDR3 loop reads CASRGQGFNQPQHF. The CDR3 coding sequence is TGTGCCAGCAGAGGACAGGGGTTCAATCAGCCCCAGCATTTT.

This clone was seen a few times. The chain recombines TRBV11-3 with TRBJ1-6; 12 nucleotides match TRBD1. Germline V gene sequence: CDR1 SGHNT, CDR2 YENEEA. CDR3 length equals 15 residues. Unmatched junction bases numbered 1, after V lost 3 bases and J lost 7 bases. In DNA form, the CDR3 reads TGTGCCAGCAGCTTGGGGACAGGGGGCAATTCACCCCTCCACTTT. It translates to CASSLGTGGNSPLHF.

This clone has only one observation. The CDR3 nucleotides are TGTGCCAGCTCAAAGGGCAGGGGGGAAGGCAATCAGCCCCAGCATTTT. It yields the protein CASSKGRGEGNQPQHF. The chain uses TRBV18 and TRBJ1-5; TRBD1 agrees at 7 bases. CDR3 length equals 16 residues. The germline V gene encodes CDR1 KGHSH and CDR2 LQKENI. After removal of 5 bases from V and 2 bases from J, the junction contained 9 bases not matched to a gene.

This clone has a single count. The V gene is TRBV5-6, the J gene TRBJ2-7, with D maybe TRBD1 (6 bases). This CDR3 has 14 residues. Trimming cost V 4 bases and J 3 bases, with 14 bases left between them. In germline, CDR1 is SGHDT, CDR2 YYEEEE. This CDR3 reads CASSLQGGIYEQYF. In nucleotides, the CDR3 is TGTGCCAGCAGCCTCCAAGGGGGTATCTACGAGCAGTACTTC. The full variable domain, rest sourced from reference TRBV5-6 and TRBJ2-7, is DAGVTQSPTHLIKTRGQQVTLRCSPKSGHDTVSWYQQALGQGPQFIFQYYEEEERQRGNFPDRFSGHQFPNYSSELNVNALLLGDSALYLCASSLQGGIYEQYFGPGTRLTVT.

The chain recombines TRBV27 with TRBJ2-2, with D possibly being TRBD2 (6 bases). Trimming took off 8 bases at V and 6 bases at J, with 19 bases between the two ends. The germline V gene encodes CDR1 MNHEY and CDR2 SMNVEV (reference sequence). The CDR3 contains 15 residues. The CDR3 loop reads CASGNWGLKSGELFF. Here the CDR3 DNA reads TGTGCCAGCGGTAATTGGGGACTTAAGTCCGGGGAGCTGTTTTTT.

The chain is built from TRBV7-3 and TRBJ2-7; 8 bases match TRBD2. V shed 5 bases, J shed 2 bases, and the junction held 5 bases outside the gene matches. In germline, CDR1 is SGHTA, CDR2 FQGTGA. The CDR3 is 14 amino acids. The CDR3, as DNA: TGTGCCAGCAGCCCGGGACTAGTCCCCTACGAGCAGTACTTC. This codes for CASSPGLVPYEQYF.

The chain links TRBV19 to TRBJ1-2; D gene ambiguous. Per germline, CDR1 LNHDA and CDR2 SQIVND (reference sequence). With 3 bases removed from V and 4 bases from J, the gap between germline ends came to 15 bases. The CDR3 is 15 residues long. CDR3 loop: CASSIILPWAYGYTF. The DNA of the CDR3 is TGTGCCAGTAGTATTATACTCCCCTGGGCCTATGGCTACACCTTC.

The chain is built from TRBV6-6 and TRBJ2-7; D may be TRBD1 (6 bases). The CDR3 has 15 residues. Deletions cut 7 bases from V and 7 bases from J, with 23 bases between. Germline values: CDR1 MNHNY, CDR2 SVGAGI (reference sequence). CDR3 region: CASTGGSTGSGEQYF. The CDR3 coding sequence is TGTGCCAGCACCGGAGGATCAACAGGGTCGGGGGAGCAGTACTTC.

V usage is TRBV9 and J usage is TRBJ1-1; 7 bases agree with TRBD1. The CDR3 spans 14 residues. The junction had 3 bases not matched to a gene; V was cut back by 0 bases and J by 4 bases. Germline loops: CDR1 SGDLS, CDR2 YYNGEE. The CDR3 region is CASSVESGGTEAFF. The CDR3 DNA reads as TGTGCCAGCAGCGTAGAATCAGGGGGCACTGAAGCTTTCTTT.

J is TRBJ1-2 and V is TRBV7-8, with D hard to call. The CDR3 has 14 amino acids. Deletions cut 0 bases from V and 10 bases from J, with 15 bases between. Germline assignment: CDR1 SGHVS and CDR2 FQNEAQ. CDR3 in DNA: TGTGCCAGCAGCTTAGCGGGCACCTTAAATCTCTACACCTTC. Translation gives CASSLAGTLNLYTF. The full variable domain, completed using reference TRBV7-8 and TRBJ1-2, is GAGVSQSPRYKVAKRGQDVALRCDPISGHVSLFWYQQALGQGPEFLTYFQNEAQLDKSGLPSDRFFAERPEGSVSTLKIQRTQQEDSAVYLCASSLAGTLNLYTFGSGTRLTVV.

The CDR3 DNA reads as TGTGCCATCAGTGAGAAGCGGGGGGAGGTGAGTGAGCAGTTCTTC. The encoded protein is CAISEKRGEVSEQFF. The genes are TRBV10-3 and TRBJ2-1; 9 positions agree with TRBD2. The CDR3 sequence is 15 residues long. From germline, CDR1 is ENHRY and CDR2 SYGVKD. The J segment lost 9 bases and the V segment lost 2 bases, leaving 8 bases of the junction unmatched.

The rearrangement links TRBV6-1 to TRBJ1-1; no clear D gene. The CDR3 sequence is 12 residues long. Germline CDR1 MNHNS, CDR2 SASEGT. Trimming took 0 bases from V and 10 from J, leaving 9 bases between them. This chain's CDR3 is CASSEAGWGAFF. The CDR3 DNA reads as TGTGCCAGCAGTGAAGCAGGATGGGGAGCTTTCTTT.

This clone was found a few times. The chain links TRBV7-2 to TRBJ2-7; D not resolved. This CDR3 region has 15 residues. The V gene lost 0 bases and the J gene lost 0 bases, with 9 bases spanning the gap. Germline-derived CDR1 and CDR2 are SGHTA and FQGNSA. CDR3 residues: CASSLATWSSYEQYF. CDR3 DNA: TGTGCCAGCAGCTTAGCGACGTGGAGCTCCTACGAGCAGTACTTC.